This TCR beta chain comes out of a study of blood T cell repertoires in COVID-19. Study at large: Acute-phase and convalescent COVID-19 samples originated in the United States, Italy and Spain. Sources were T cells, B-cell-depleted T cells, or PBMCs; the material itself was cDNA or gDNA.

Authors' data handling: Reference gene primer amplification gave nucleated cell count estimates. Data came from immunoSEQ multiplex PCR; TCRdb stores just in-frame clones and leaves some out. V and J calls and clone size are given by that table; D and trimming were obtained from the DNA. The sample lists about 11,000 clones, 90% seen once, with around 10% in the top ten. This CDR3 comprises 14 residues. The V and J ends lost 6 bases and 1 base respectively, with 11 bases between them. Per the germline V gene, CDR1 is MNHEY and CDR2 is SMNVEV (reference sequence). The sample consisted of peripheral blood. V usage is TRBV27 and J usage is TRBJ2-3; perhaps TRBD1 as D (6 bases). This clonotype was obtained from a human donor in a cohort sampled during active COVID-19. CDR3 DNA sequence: TGTGCCAGCAGCATACAGGGAGGCACAGATACGCAGTATTTT. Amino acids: CASSIQGGTDTQYF.